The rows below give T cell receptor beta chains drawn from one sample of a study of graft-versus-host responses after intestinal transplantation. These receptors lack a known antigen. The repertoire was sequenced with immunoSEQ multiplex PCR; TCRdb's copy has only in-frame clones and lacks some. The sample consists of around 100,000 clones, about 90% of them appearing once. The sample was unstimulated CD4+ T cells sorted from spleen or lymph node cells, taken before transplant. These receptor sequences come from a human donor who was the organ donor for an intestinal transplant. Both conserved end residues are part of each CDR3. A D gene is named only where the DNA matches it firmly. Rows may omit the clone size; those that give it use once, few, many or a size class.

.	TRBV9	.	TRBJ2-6	CASSERTETSGANVLTF	TGTGCCAGCAGCGAACGGACAGAAACCTCTGGGGCCAACGTCCTGACTTTC
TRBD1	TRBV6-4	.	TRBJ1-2	CASSPFSGTGGYGYTF	TGTGCCAGCAGCCCCTTTTCGGGGACAGGGGGCTATGGCTACACCTTC
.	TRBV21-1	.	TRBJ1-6	CASSIYGAGRSPYNSPLHF	TGTGCCAGCAGCATCTACGGGGCAGGGCGTTCTCCCTATAATTCACCCCTCCACTTT
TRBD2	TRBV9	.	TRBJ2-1	CASSPHGRGGTYNEQFF	TGTGCCAGCAGCCCCCATGGGCGGGGGGGCACCTACAATGAGCAGTTCTTC
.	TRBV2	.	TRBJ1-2	CASTRELAAYTF	TGTGCCAGCACAAGGGAGCTAGCGGCCTACACCTTC
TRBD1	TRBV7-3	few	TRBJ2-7	CASSFQGAREQYF	TGTGCCAGCAGCTTTCAGGGGGCCCGGGAGCAGTACTTC
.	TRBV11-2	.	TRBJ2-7	CASSLAGTLYEQYF	TGTGCCAGCAGCTTAGCCGGGACGCTCTACGAGCAGTACTTC
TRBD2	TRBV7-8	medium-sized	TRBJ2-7	CASSLVLSGGTYEQYF	TGTGCCAGCAGCTTAGTTTTGAGCGGGGGAACCTACGAGCAGTACTTC
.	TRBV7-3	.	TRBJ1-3	CASGDAGNTIYF	TGTGCCAGCGGGGATGCTGGAAACACCATATATTTT
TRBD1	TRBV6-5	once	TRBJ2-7	CASRVLGTDPYEQYF	TGTGCCAGCAGGGTGCTCGGGACAGACCCCTACGAGCAGTACTTC
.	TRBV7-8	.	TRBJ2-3	CASSRTGTPPYTDTQYF	TGTGCCAGCAGCCGAACGGGGACTCCGCCATACACAGATACGCAGTATTTT
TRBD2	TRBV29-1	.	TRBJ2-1	CSVASGTSGGNEQFF	TGCAGCGTTGCCTCCGGGACTAGCGGGGGCAATGAGCAGTTCTTC
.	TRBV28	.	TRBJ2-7	CASTSGYEQYF	TGTGCCAGCACTTCCGGTTACGAGCAGTACTTC
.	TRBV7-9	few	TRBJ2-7	CASSLYPTQDYEQYF	TGTGCCAGCAGCCTATACCCAACGCAGGATTACGAGCAGTACTTC
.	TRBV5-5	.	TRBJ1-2	CASRGTQYNTKYGYTF	TGTGCCAGCAGAGGGACACAATATAATACGAAATATGGCTACACCTTC
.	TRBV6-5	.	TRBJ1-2	CAALSPGYYGYTF	TGTGCCGCACTCAGCCCAGGCTACTATGGCTACACCTTC
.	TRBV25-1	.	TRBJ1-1	CASNGGFLNTEAFF	TGTGCCAGCAATGGAGGCTTTCTGAACACTGAAGCTTTCTTT
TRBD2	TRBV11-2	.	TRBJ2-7	CASSLVAGVSDEQYF	TGTGCCAGCAGCTTAGTTGCGGGGGTATCTGACGAGCAGTACTTC
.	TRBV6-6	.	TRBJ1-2	CASGGSYGYTF	TGTGCCAGCGGGGGTTCCTATGGCTACACCTTC
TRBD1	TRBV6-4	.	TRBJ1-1	CASRVRQGGEAFF	TGTGCCAGCAGAGTACGACAGGGTGGGGAAGCTTTCTTT
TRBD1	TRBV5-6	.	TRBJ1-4	CASSLGAWTGNYEKLFF	TGTGCCAGCAGCTTGGGGGCGTGGACAGGGAACTACGAAAAACTGTTTTTT
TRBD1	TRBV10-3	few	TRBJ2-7	CAISESLQGAEQYF	TGTGCCATCAGTGAGTCCCTCCAGGGGGCCGAGCAGTACTTC
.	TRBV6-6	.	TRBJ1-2	CASSYSDWGRNGYTF	TGTGCCAGCAGTTACTCAGACTGGGGGAGGAATGGCTACACCTTC
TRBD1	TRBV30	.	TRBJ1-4	CAWKLGGGLRGDEKLFF	TGTGCCTGGAAGCTAGGAGGGGGCCTAAGGGGAGATGAAAAACTGTTTTTT
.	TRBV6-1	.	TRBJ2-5	CASRSRVQETQYF	TGTGCCAGCCGATCGAGGGTTCAAGAGACCCAGTACTTC
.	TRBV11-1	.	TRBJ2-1	CASKSVLFYNEQFF	TGTGCCAGCAAATCGGTCTTGTTCTACAATGAGCAGTTCTTC
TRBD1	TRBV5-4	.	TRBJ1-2	CASSSVGQGVGYTF	TGTGCCAGCAGCTCCGTTGGACAGGGGGTTGGCTACACCTTC
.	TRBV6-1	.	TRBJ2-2	CASKGGPRTGELFF	TGTGCCAGCAAGGGCGGCCCGCGTACCGGGGAGCTGTTTTTT
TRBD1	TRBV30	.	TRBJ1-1	CAWADRGRAFF	TGTGCCTGGGCAGACAGGGGGCGAGCTTTCTTT
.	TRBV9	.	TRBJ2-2	CASSVRGGELFF	TGTGCCAGCAGCGTTCGGGGAGGGGAGCTGTTTTTT
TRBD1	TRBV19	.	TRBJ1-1	CASHPGQIGSEAFF	TGTGCCAGTCACCCGGGACAGATCGGTTCTGAAGCTTTCTTT
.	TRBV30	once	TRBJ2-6	CAWGEQGPPSGANVLTF	TGTGCCTGGGGAGAACAGGGACCCCCCTCTGGGGCCAACGTCCTGACTTTC
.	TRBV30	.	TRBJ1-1	CAWSEVTEAFF	TGTGCCTGGAGTGAGGTGACTGAAGCTTTCTTT
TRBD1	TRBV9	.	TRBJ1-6	CASSPGQGYSPLHF	TGTGCCAGCAGCCCAGGACAGGGGTATTCACCCCTCCACTTT
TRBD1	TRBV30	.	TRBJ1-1	CAWRKQGGGTEAFF	TGTGCCTGGAGAAAACAGGGGGGAGGCACTGAAGCTTTCTTT
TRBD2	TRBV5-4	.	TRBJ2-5	CASSLPGGETQYF	TGTGCCAGCAGCTTACCGGGGGGGGAGACCCAGTACTTC
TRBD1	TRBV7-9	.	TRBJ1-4	CASSGTGVNEKLFF	TGTGCCAGCAGCGGGACAGGGGTAAACGAAAAACTGTTTTTT
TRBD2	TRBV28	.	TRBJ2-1	CASSLIITTSGNEQFF	TGTGCCAGCAGTCTCATTATTACGACTAGCGGCAATGAGCAGTTCTTC
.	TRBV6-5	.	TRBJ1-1	CASSYVDRTEAFF	TGTGCCAGCAGTTACGTGGATCGGACTGAAGCTTTCTTT
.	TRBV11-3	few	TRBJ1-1	CASSLKGGYTEAFF	TGTGCCAGCAGCCTCAAAGGAGGCTACACTGAAGCTTTCTTT
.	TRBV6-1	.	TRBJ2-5	CASSEGNRVSQETQYF	TGTGCCAGCAGTGAAGGAAACAGGGTTTCCCAAGAGACCCAGTACTTC
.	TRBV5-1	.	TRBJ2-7	CASSLNQPVYEQYF	TGCGCCAGCAGCTTGAATCAGCCAGTCTACGAGCAGTACTTC
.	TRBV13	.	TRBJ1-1	CASSTGTKEAFF	TGTGCCAGCAGCACCGGGACAAAAGAAGCTTTCTTT
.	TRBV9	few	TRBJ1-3	CASSVAGGNTIYF	TGTGCCAGCAGCGTAGCAGGGGGAAACACCATATATTTT
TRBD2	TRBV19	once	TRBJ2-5	CASSIGTAGGQETQYF	TGTGCCAGTAGTATAGGTACAGCGGGGGGCCAAGAGACCCAGTACTTC
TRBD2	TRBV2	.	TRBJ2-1	CASRKLAGVGNEQFF	TGTGCCAGCAGGAAACTAGCGGGGGTCGGGAATGAGCAGTTCTTC
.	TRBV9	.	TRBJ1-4	CASSVGDATNEKLFF	TGTGCCAGCAGCGTAGGGGATGCAACTAATGAAAAACTGTTTTTT
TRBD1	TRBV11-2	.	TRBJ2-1	CASSPGQGQHNEQFF	TGTGCCAGCAGCCCCGGACAGGGGCAGCACAATGAGCAGTTCTTC
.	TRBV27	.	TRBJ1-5	CASREDGRGNQPQHF	TGTGCCAGCAGGGAGGACGGGCGGGGAAATCAGCCCCAGCATTTT
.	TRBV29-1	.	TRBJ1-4	CSVLTGYVDEKLFF	TGCAGCGTGCTAACAGGATACGTGGATGAAAAACTGTTTTTT
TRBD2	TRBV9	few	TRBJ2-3	CASGSGARTDTQYF	TGTGCCAGCGGGAGCGGGGCACGCACAGATACGCAGTATTTT
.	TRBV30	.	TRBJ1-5	CAWSGGPSNQPQHF	TGTGCCTGGTCTGGGGGACCATCAAATCAGCCCCAGCATTTT
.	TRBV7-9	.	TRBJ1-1	CASSQTGQNTEAFF	TGTGCCAGCAGCCAGACAGGACAGAACACTGAAGCTTTCTTT